The rows below give T cell receptor beta chains drawn from one sample of a study of blood T cells in healthy people across ages. TCRdb re-analysed the 5' RACE reads in MiXCR, keeping a single row per CDR3 protein. The sample comprises roughly 1,800,000 distinct CDR3 sequences, approximately 50% of which are singletons, and less than 2.5% rests with the top ten. Material for sequencing was blood. Receptor source: a woman aged 40 to 50 in good health. The CDR3 runs from the conserved cysteine through the conserved F or W. A D gene is named only where the DNA matches it firmly. Clone size appears in some rows only: once, few, many, or a class for an expanded clone.

TRBJ2-7,TRBV25-1,few,TRBD1,TGTGCCAGCCATGGGGGGACAGGGTCTCGGGACGAGCAGTACTTC,CASHGGTGSRDEQYF
TRBJ2-5,TRBV28,NA,NA,TGTGCCAGCAGTTTCTCGTCCAGGTTGGGGCAGTACTTC,CASSFSSRLGQYF
TRBJ2-3,TRBV4-3,many,TRBD2,TGTGCCAGCAGTCCCACTAGCGGGGGCACAGATACGCAGTATTTT,CASSPTSGGTDTQYF
TRBJ2-4,TRBV11-2,NA,NA,TGTGCCAGCAGCTTAGCGGGGGTAAAAAACATTCAGTACTTC,CASSLAGVKNIQYF
TRBJ2-1,TRBV27,NA,NA,TGTGCCAGCAGTTCTCTTCTTAGCTCCTACAATGAGCAGTTCTTC,CASSSLLSSYNEQFF
TRBJ2-3,TRBV7-2,NA,TRBD2,TGTGCCAGCAGCCTCGACACACTGGGACGAGCGGGGATGAATACGCAGTATTTT,CASSLDTLGRAGMNTQYF
TRBJ2-3,TRBV4-3,few,NA,TGCGCCAGCAGCCAAGATCTGGGAAGCACAGATACGCAGTATTTT,CASSQDLGSTDTQYF
TRBJ2-1,TRBV5-1,NA,NA,TGCGCCAGCAGCTTGAGCCTTTCCCAGAGCAATGAGCAGTTCTTC,CASSLSLSQSNEQFF
TRBJ2-1,TRBV3-1,NA,TRBD2,TGTGCCAGCAGCCAAGATCTCTCTGCAGGGCGGGGGAATGAGCAGTTCTTC,CASSQDLSAGRGNEQFF
TRBJ2-5,TRBV12-3/TRBV12-4,NA,NA,TGTGCCAGCACCGGTGAACCGGGACATATTCAAGAGACCCAGTACTTC,CASTGEPGHIQETQYF
TRBJ1-2,TRBV6-5,few,NA,TGTGCCAGCAGTTCAAACAGGGCTGGCTACACCTTC,CASSSNRAGYTF
TRBJ2-3,TRBV5-1,few,NA,TGCGCCAGCAGCTTGGCCGGGGGAGCGAGCGCAGATACGCAGTATTTT,CASSLAGGASADTQYF
TRBJ2-5,TRBV12-3/TRBV12-4,many,TRBD2,TGTGCCAGCAGTCCCGGACTAGCGGGGGGACCAGGGACCCAGTACTTC,CASSPGLAGGPGTQYF
TRBJ2-3,TRBV2,NA,TRBD2,TGTGCCAGCCTAGGACTAGCGGTGGTCACAGATACGCAGTATTTT,CASLGLAVVTDTQYF
TRBJ2-7,TRBV2,NA,NA,TGTGCCAGCAGTGAGGGCGGGGTCCGCTCCTACGAGCAGTACTTC,CASSEGGVRSYEQYF
TRBJ2-7,TRBV27,NA,TRBD2,TGTGCCAGCACCAAAGGGACTAGCGGGGGGAATTTCTACGAGCAGTACTTC,CASTKGTSGGNFYEQYF
TRBJ2-4,TRBV5-1,NA,NA,TGCGCCAGCAGCTTGACGGAAGGGGGAAACATTCCGTACTTC,CASSLTEGGNIPYF
TRBJ2-3,TRBV11-2,NA,NA,TGTGCCAGCAGCTTAGATCCCCCAGGGGCAGATACGCAGTATTTT,CASSLDPPGADTQYF
TRBJ2-7,TRBV7-8,NA,NA,TGTGCCAGCAGCTCGCCCAGGGTCTACGAGCAGTACTTC,CASSSPRVYEQYF
TRBJ1-2,TRBV29-1,NA,NA,TGCAGCGTTGAAATGGCAGGGGAATGGGGCAATGGCTACACCTTC,CSVEMAGEWGNGYTF
TRBJ2-5,TRBV7-2,few,TRBD2,TGTGCCAGCAGCCCTAGTGGTAGCGGGGGACAAGAGACCCAGTACTTC,CASSPSGSGGQETQYF
TRBJ2-1,TRBV29-1,NA,NA,TGCAGCGTTGTATTGGAGAACAGGGATAATGAGCAGTTCTTC,CSVVLENRDNEQFF
TRBJ2-7,TRBV6-1,few,NA,TGTGCCAGCAGTGAATCCGGTGGGGGCGTCTACGAGCAGTACTTC,CASSESGGGVYEQYF
TRBJ1-5,TRBV5-5,NA,TRBD1,TGTGCCAGCAGCTATCGACAGGGAAATAGCAATCAGCCCCAGCATTTT,CASSYRQGNSNQPQHF
TRBJ2-5,TRBV24-1,once,NA,TGTGCCACCAGTGATTTATGGGGGGGCTACAATGAGCAGTACTTC,CATSDLWGGYNEQYF
TRBJ2-3,TRBV24-1,NA,TRBD2,TGTGCCACCAGTCAGCGGGGGACGAAAGATGCGCAGTATTTT,CATSQRGTKDAQYF
TRBJ2-5,TRBV28,NA,NA,TGTGCCAGCAGTTTGTCTCAGATTAGCAAGTACTTC,CASSLSQISKYF
TRBJ2-2,TRBV7-2,NA,NA,TGTGCCAGCAGCTCCCCCCCAAACACCGGGGAGCTGTTTTTT,CASSSPPNTGELFF
TRBJ2-3,TRBV5-1,few,TRBD2,TGCGCCAGCAGCTCGGGACTAGCGGGGCCGGCGGATACGCAGTATTTT,CASSSGLAGPADTQYF
TRBJ2-2,TRBV20-1,NA,NA,TGCAGTGCTATGGGTCCAGGGACGTCCACCGGGGAGCTGTTTTTT,CSAMGPGTSTGELFF
TRBJ2-1,TRBV11-3,few,NA,TGTGCCAGCAGCTTAGGAGCTAGGACGGTTGAGCAGTTCTTC,CASSLGARTVEQFF
TRBJ2-1,TRBV6-5,NA,NA,TGTGCCAGCAGTTACTCCCTTCCCCGCTCAAGCTCCTACAATGAGCAGTTCTTC,CASSYSLPRSSSYNEQFF
TRBJ2-7,TRBV12-3/TRBV12-4,NA,NA,TGTGCCAGCAGTTTAGAGGGCAGTCGCGAGCAGTACTTC,CASSLEGSREQYF
TRBJ2-1,TRBV20-1,few,TRBD2,TGCAGTGCCGTGGCCGGGACTAGCGGGGTAATTAGGAATGAGCAGTTCTTC,CSAVAGTSGVIRNEQFF
TRBJ1-1,TRBV6-5,NA,NA,TGTGCCAGCAGCAAAAACAGGAACACTGAAGCTTTCTTT,CASSKNRNTEAFF
TRBJ1-1,TRBV29-1,NA,NA,TGCAGCGCTGAGGGCCACACTGAAGCTTTCTTT,CSAEGHTEAFF
TRBJ2-2,TRBV3-1,once,TRBD2,TGTGCCAGCAGCCAAGGTGTAATAGCGGGGAACACCGGGGAGCTGTTTTTT,CASSQGVIAGNTGELFF
TRBJ1-5,TRBV20-1,NA,NA,TGCAGTGCTAGAGATACAGGGTGGGCCCAGCATTTT,CSARDTGWAQHF
TRBJ2-5,TRBV4-2,NA,TRBD2,TGTGCCAGCAGCCAAGCCCGGACTAGCCAAGAGACCCAGTACTTC,CASSQARTSQETQYF
TRBJ2-5,TRBV29-1,NA,NA,TGCAGCGTTGGCGGGACACTCGCCCAAGAAGCCCAGTACTTC,CSVGGTLAQEAQYF
TRBJ2-3,TRBV6-1,NA,NA,TGTGCCAGCAGTGAAGCTCCAGGTAGTACAGATACGCAGTATTTT,CASSEAPGSTDTQYF